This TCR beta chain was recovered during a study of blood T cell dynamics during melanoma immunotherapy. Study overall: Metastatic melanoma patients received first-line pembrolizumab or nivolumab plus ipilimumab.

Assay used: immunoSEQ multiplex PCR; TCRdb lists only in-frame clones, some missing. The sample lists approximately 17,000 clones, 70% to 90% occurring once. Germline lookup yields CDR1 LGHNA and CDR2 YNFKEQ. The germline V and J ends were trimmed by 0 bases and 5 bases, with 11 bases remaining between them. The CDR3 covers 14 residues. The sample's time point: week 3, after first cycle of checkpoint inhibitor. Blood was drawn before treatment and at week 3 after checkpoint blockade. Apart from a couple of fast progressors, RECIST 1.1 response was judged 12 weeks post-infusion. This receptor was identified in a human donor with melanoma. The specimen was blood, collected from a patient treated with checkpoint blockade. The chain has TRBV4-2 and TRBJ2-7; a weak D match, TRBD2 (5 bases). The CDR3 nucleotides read TGTGCCAGCAGCCAAGAGGTGACGGGAAACGAGCAGTACTTC. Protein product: CASSQEVTGNEQYF.